The present T cell receptor (beta chain) was sequenced within a study of T cells in Graves' hyperthyroidism and ophthalmopathy. This clonotype was recorded a few times. Using RNA transcripts as the source, TCR beta CDR3 regions were amplified. The HTBI set primed first-round TCR CDR3 RT-PCR. From the multiplex PCR reads, TCRdb called clonotypes with MiXCR, one entry per CDR3 protein. The sample has approximately 570,000 distinct CDR3 sequences, 20% seen once. Sample: blood. This clonotype originated in a middle-aged man with Graves' ophthalmopathy.

CDR3 sequence reads: CASSFPAKWGYTF. The CDR3 region has the DNA TGTGCCAGCAGTTTTCCGGCCAAGTGGGGCTACACCTTC. V is TRBV28 and J is TRBJ1-2; D not resolved. Germline-derived CDR1 and CDR2 are MDHEN and SYDVKM. The CDR3 spans 13 residues. V dropped 3 bases and J dropped 8 bases, with 13 bases sitting between them.